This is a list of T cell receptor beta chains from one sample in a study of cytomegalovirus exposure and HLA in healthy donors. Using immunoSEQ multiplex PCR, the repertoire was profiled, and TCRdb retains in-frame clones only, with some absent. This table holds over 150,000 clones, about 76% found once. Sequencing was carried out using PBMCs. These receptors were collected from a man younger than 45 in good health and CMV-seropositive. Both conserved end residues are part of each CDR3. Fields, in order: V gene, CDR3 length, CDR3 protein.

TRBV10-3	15	CAISESGLATDTQYF
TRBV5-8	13	CASSPWSSYEQYF
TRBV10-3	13	CAIREGGSTEAFF
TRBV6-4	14	CASRRASRETEAFF
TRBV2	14	CASSEERAKNIQYF
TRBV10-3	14	CAISGGESSYEQYF
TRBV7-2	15	CASSLALRGQETQYF
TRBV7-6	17	CASSLELGLALSDTQYF
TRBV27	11	CASTLSYEQYF
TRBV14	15	CASSRLAGGQETQYF
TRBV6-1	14	CASSHGNTNQPQHF
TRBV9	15	CASSVALTGIYGYTF
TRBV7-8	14	CASSFGQGGNTIYF
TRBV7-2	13	CASSLQGASGYTF
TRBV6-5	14	CASSSRDSTDTQYF
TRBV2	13	CASRGQLNEKLFF
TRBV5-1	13	CASSQGAWTEAFF